This T cell receptor beta chain stems from a study of response to subunit inactivated influenza vaccine. Study-level results: Authors proposed each seasonal influenza vaccination draws in few new T cells.

A few counts support this clonotype. Its specificity is not known. TCRdb re-analysed the RT-PCR reads in MiXCR, keeping a single row per CDR3 protein. Of 500,000 to 550,000 distinct CDR3 sequences in the sample, approximately 7.1% are singletons; the top ten hold over 10%. This CDR3 is built from 17 residues. Germline lookup yields CDR1 LGHNA and CDR2 YNFKEQ. V shed 0 bases and J shed 10 bases, with 24 bases lying between them. The sample here was PBMCs from blood, taken about 24 months after vaccination. The V gene is TRBV4-2, the J gene TRBJ2-5, with a possible D match to TRBD2 (7 bases). This TCR was sampled from a man aged 45 to 70 who received an inactivated influenza vaccine. CDR3 DNA sequence: TGTGCCAGCAGCCAAGACTCGGGCAGGGGCGGGGAGGGCATCCAGTACTTC. Translation: CASSQDSGRGGEGIQYF.